This T cell receptor (beta chain) was found in a study of blood T cell repertoires in COVID-19. Original handling: Estimated nucleated cell counts came from reference gene primer amplification. Some clones are missing from TCRdb's copy, which holds only in-frame ones; the method was immunoSEQ multiplex PCR. That table supplies the V and J calls and clone size; D and trimming were determined from the DNA. The table shows roughly 80,000 clones, with around 91% occurring only once. Trimming removed 0 bases at V and 7 bases at J, with 5 bases between. The CDR3 spans 12 residues. From germline, CDR1 is LNHNV and CDR2 YYDKDF (reference sequence).

The sequence was collected from a woman aged 50 to 60 in a cohort sampled during active COVID-19. V usage is TRBV15 and J usage is TRBJ2-3; no reliable D call. The sequenced sample consisted of peripheral blood. The CDR3 spells CATSRDSNTQYF. The CDR3 DNA is TGTGCCACCAGCAGAGATAGCAATACGCAGTATTTT.